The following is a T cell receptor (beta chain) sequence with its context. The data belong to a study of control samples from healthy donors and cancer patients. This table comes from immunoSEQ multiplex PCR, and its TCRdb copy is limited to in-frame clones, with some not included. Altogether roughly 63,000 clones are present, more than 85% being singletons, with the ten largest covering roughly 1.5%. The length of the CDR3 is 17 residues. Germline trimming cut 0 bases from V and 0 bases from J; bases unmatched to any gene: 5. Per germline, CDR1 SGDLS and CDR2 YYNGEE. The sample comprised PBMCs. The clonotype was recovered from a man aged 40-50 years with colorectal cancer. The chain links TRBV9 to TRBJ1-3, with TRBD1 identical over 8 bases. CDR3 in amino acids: CASSVGGTGNSGNTIYF. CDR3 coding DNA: TGTGCCAGCAGCGTAGGTGGGACAGGCAACTCTGGAAACACCATATATTTT.